These T cell receptor beta chains were read from a single sample in a study of CD8 T cells in Susac syndrome. TCRdb reprocessed the immunoSEQ multiplex PCR reads via MiXCR and lists one record per CDR3 protein. In the table there are some 260,000 distinct CDR3 sequences, about 88% of which are singletons. Sequenced material: CD8+ T cells from PBMCs. The receptors shown here come from a human donor with multiple sclerosis. Each CDR3 is given with its conserved first and last residue. The D gene is left open where the match is weak. Size is omitted from some rows. Given values are once, few, many or a class for expanded clones.

clone size	D gene	V gene	J gene	CDR3 DNA	CDR3 protein
.	.	TRBV19	TRBJ2-7	TGTGCCACCTCATGGACTACTCGACGACACTACGAGCAGTACTTC	CATSWTTRRHYEQYF
.	TRBD1	TRBV5-6	TRBJ1-3	TGTGCCAGCAGTCTCGGACAGGGTGGAAACACCATATATTTT	CASSLGQGGNTIYF
.	.	TRBV28	TRBJ1-4	TGTGCCAGCAGTTTATTTGACAGTTTCCCGGTAACTAATGAAAAACTGTTTTTT	CASSLFDSFPVTNEKLFF
.	.	TRBV5-5	TRBJ1-2	TGTGCCAGCAGAAGGGATAACTATGGCTACACCTTC	CASRRDNYGYTF
.	.	TRBV7-6	TRBJ1-1	TGTGCCAGCAGCTTGAGGCGAAGTGAAGGGGGCACTGAAGCTTTCTTT	CASSLRRSEGGTEAFF
.	TRBD1	TRBV3-1	TRBJ1-2	TGTGCCAGCAGCCAGACCCCGACAGGGATCTATGGCTACACCTTC	CASSQTPTGIYGYTF
.	TRBD1	TRBV27	TRBJ1-2	TGTGCCAGCAGTGCCGGGACAGCCAACTATGGCTACACCTTC	CASSAGTANYGYTF
few	TRBD1	TRBV11-2	TRBJ1-2	TGTGCCAGCAGCTTAAGGACAGGGGGTGGCTACACCTTC	CASSLRTGGGYTF
.	.	TRBV5-6	TRBJ1-2	TGTGCCAGCAGCTCGGGGCCTCAAAGCTTCTATGGCTACACCTTC	CASSSGPQSFYGYTF
.	TRBD2	TRBV7-9	TRBJ2-2	TGTGCCAGCAGCTCAAGCGGGAAACCAACCGGGGAGCTGTTTTTT	CASSSSGKPTGELFF
.	.	TRBV5-6	TRBJ2-1	TGTGCCAGCACCGACCCTCGGACCTACAATGAGCAGTTCTTC	CASTDPRTYNEQFF
.	TRBD1	TRBV7-9	TRBJ2-5	TGTGCCAGCAGTTCAGGGGGAGAGACCCAGTACTTC	CASSSGGETQYF
.	TRBD2	TRBV27	TRBJ2-1	TGTGCCAGCAGTTTACTAGCGGGAGTCGACAATGAGCAGTTCTTC	CASSLLAGVDNEQFF
.	TRBD2	TRBV6-1	TRBJ2-2	TGTGCCAGCGAATCTCTCCGGGAGGTCTCCGGGGAGCTGTTTTTT	CASESLREVSGELFF
.	.	TRBV7-2	TRBJ1-5	TGTGCCAGCAGCTCCCAGGGGAGGGGCAGCCCGATAGACAATCAGCCCCAGCATTTT	CASSSQGRGSPIDNQPQHF
once	TRBD1	TRBV10-3	TRBJ2-7	TGTGCCATCAGTGAAGTCCGGGACAGACCATACGAGCAGTACTTC	CAISEVRDRPYEQYF
.	.	TRBV28	TRBJ2-7	TGTGCCAGCAGGCCAAAGGGAGGATCGAGTTACGAGCAGTACTTC	CASRPKGGSSYEQYF
.	TRBD2	TRBV12-5	TRBJ2-2	TGTGCTAGTGGCCTAGCGGGAGCCGCGACCGGGGAGCTGTTTTTT	CASGLAGAATGELFF
.	.	TRBV27	TRBJ2-6	TGTGCCAGCAGCCCCGGGTTCTCTGGGGCCAACGTCCTGACTTTC	CASSPGFSGANVLTF
.	.	TRBV7-8	TRBJ1-1	TGTGCCAGCAGCTTAGCGTTTGCAGGGGACGCTTTCTTT	CASSLAFAGDAFF
.	.	TRBV5-4	TRBJ2-7	TGTGCCAGCAGCTTGGCAGCCGGACACACCTACGAGCAGTACTTC	CASSLAAGHTYEQYF
.	TRBD2	TRBV11-2	TRBJ2-7	TGTGCCAGCAGCTTCACTCAAGGCGGGAGGCCCTACGAGCAGTACTTC	CASSFTQGGRPYEQYF
once	TRBD1	TRBV5-1	TRBJ1-6	TGCGCCAGCAGCTTGATAACCGGGACAGGTGGGAGCTCCTATAATTCACCCCTCCACTTT	CASSLITGTGGSSYNSPLHF
few	.	TRBV27	TRBJ2-3	TGTGCCAGCAGTTTCCCTAGCACAGATACGCAGTATTTT	CASSFPSTDTQYF
once	TRBD2	TRBV11-2	TRBJ2-1	TGTGCCAGCAGCTTCCCTCTAGCGGGAGAGCAGTTCTTC	CASSFPLAGEQFF
few	.	TRBV6-1	TRBJ2-5	TGTGCCAGCAGTGACGTCGGGGACGAGACCCAGTACTTC	CASSDVGDETQYF
.	.	TRBV6-7	TRBJ1-6	TGTGCCAGCAGTTACTCGGCAGGGATGAATTCACCCCTCCACTTT	CASSYSAGMNSPLHF
.	.	TRBV27	TRBJ2-7	TGTGCCAGCAGTTTGACTCCATCGAGGTCCTACGAGCAGTACTTC	CASSLTPSRSYEQYF
few	TRBD1	TRBV5-1	TRBJ1-2	TGCGCCAGCAGCTCTACCGGGACAGGGAACACCTTC	CASSSTGTGNTF
.	.	TRBV7-8	TRBJ1-1	TGTGCCAGCGGGTTGGGGGTGAACACTGAAGCTTTCTTT	CASGLGVNTEAFF
.	TRBD2	TRBV6-5	TRBJ2-5	TGTGCCAGCAGTTACTCCCCCCCCAACTCGGGACTAGCGGAAGAGACCCAGTACTTC	CASSYSPPNSGLAEETQYF
.	.	TRBV5-1	TRBJ2-1	TGCGCCAGCAGCCCGGAGCAAGCGGTCAAAGGCGAGCAGTTCTTC	CASSPEQAVKGEQFF
.	.	TRBV25-1	TRBJ2-7	TGTGCCACCACCCTAACAGGCCTCTCCTACGAGCAGTACTTC	CATTLTGLSYEQYF
few	.	TRBV5-4	TRBJ2-1	TGTGCCAGCAGCTTGATGGTGAACTCCTACAATGAGCAGTTCTTC	CASSLMVNSYNEQFF
.	.	TRBV5-8	TRBJ2-6	TGTGCCAGCAGCCCTATGGGCTCTGGGGCCAACGTCCTGACTTTC	CASSPMGSGANVLTF
.	.	TRBV28	TRBJ2-1	TGTGCCAGCACCTGGGCCGGGGACCTCTACAATGAGCAGTTCTTC	CASTWAGDLYNEQFF
.	.	TRBV7-9	TRBJ1-1	TGTGCCAGCAGCAACGGGGCTATCAACACTGAAGCTTTCTTT	CASSNGAINTEAFF
.	TRBD1	TRBV9	TRBJ2-1	TGTGCCAGCAGCGTACTCCCGGGACAGGGGGCCGCCAATGAGCAGTTCTTC	CASSVLPGQGAANEQFF
.	TRBD1	TRBV12-3/TRBV12-4	TRBJ2-3	TGTGCCAGCCGTGGGACAGGGCCAGATACGCAGTATTTT	CASRGTGPDTQYF
.	TRBD1	TRBV29-1	TRBJ2-1	TGCAGCGTTACGGACAGGGATGCTTACAATGAGCAGTTCTTC	CSVTDRDAYNEQFF
.	TRBD2	TRBV19	TRBJ2-7	TGTGCCAGTAGTCTTTCTCCTAGCGGGATCACCTCCTACGAGCAGTACTTC	CASSLSPSGITSYEQYF
.	.	TRBV30	TRBJ2-6	TGTGCCTGGAGTGTACTGGGGTCGGAGGCCAACGTCCTGACTTTC	CAWSVLGSEANVLTF
.	TRBD2	TRBV9	TRBJ2-3	TGTGCCAGCAGCGCCCTAGCGGGAGCGACAGATACGCAGTATTTT	CASSALAGATDTQYF
.	.	TRBV30	TRBJ1-2	TGTGCCTGGAGTGGGGGACGGGTAGTTTATGGCTACACCTTC	CAWSGGRVVYGYTF
.	.	TRBV30	TRBJ2-1	TGTGCCCTCCTGTTCTCTTCGGAGCAGTTCTTC	CALLFSSEQFF
.	.	TRBV27	TRBJ1-2	TGTGCCAGCAGTCCCGGGAAGACAAATGGCTACACCTTC	CASSPGKTNGYTF
.	TRBD1	TRBV7-9	TRBJ2-4	TGTGCCAGCAGCCCAGCGGGACAGGGGGTCAAAAACATTCAGTACTTC	CASSPAGQGVKNIQYF
.	TRBD2	TRBV18	TRBJ2-5	TGTGCCAGCTCACCAACTGGGCTAGCGGGAGATAAGAACCAAGAGACCCAGTACTTC	CASSPTGLAGDKNQETQYF
.	TRBD2	TRBV7-6	TRBJ2-7	TGTGCCAGCAGCTCCTCCGGGGTACTAGCGGGAGGCAATTTTTACGAGCAGTACTTC	CASSSSGVLAGGNFYEQYF
.	.	TRBV7-6	TRBJ2-7	TGTGCCAGCAGCTTAGCAGAGGCCGTAGAGCAGTACTTC	CASSLAEAVEQYF